The rows below give T cell receptor beta chains drawn from one sample of a study of blood T cell repertoires in COVID-19. Sequenced by immunoSEQ multiplex PCR; TCRdb stores in-frame clones only, minus some. The sample yields 350,000 to 400,000 clones, approximately 90% seen once. The sample was PBMCs or T cells enriched from blood (not recorded which). These receptors all come from a woman aged 18-30 years who had recovered from COVID-19. Each CDR3 is given with its conserved first and last residue. Each record gives: clone size, V gene, D gene, J gene, CDR3 DNA, CDR3 protein. The D gene is left open where the match is weak. Clone size appears in some rows only: once, few, many, or a class for an expanded clone.

-	TRBV5-1	TRBD2	TRBJ2-5	TGCGCCAGCAGCTTGGGGAGTAGCGGGGGAGAAGAGACCCAGTACTTC	CASSLGSSGGEETQYF
-	TRBV19	-	TRBJ1-6	TGTGCCAGTAGTATTGGCAGGGTGTTTAATTCACCCCTCCACTTT	CASSIGRVFNSPLHF
once	TRBV28	-	TRBJ2-5	TGTGCCAGCAGTTCCCGTGCTTGGACGGGGGAGACCCAGTACTTC	CASSSRAWTGETQYF
-	TRBV4-1	TRBD1	TRBJ2-7	TGCGCCAGCAGCCAAGTACGGGACAGCAACTACGAGCAGTACTTC	CASSQVRDSNYEQYF
-	TRBV28	TRBD1	TRBJ1-2	TGTGCCAGCAACACCGGTCACCGGGACAGCCCTAACTATGGCTACACCTTC	CASNTGHRDSPNYGYTF
once	TRBV9	-	TRBJ2-3	TGTGCCAGCAGCCCTATCGCCAGAGCGGAGAGCACAGATACGCAGTATTTT	CASSPIARAESTDTQYF
-	TRBV7-2	TRBD2	TRBJ2-3	TGTGCCAGCAGCTCCGTCATCGGACTAGCGGGGGGCGGTACGCAGTATTTT	CASSSVIGLAGGGTQYF
-	TRBV6-5	-	TRBJ1-1	TGTGCCAGCAGGGGGGGGCCAAACACTGAAGCTTTCTTT	CASRGGPNTEAFF
-	TRBV9	-	TRBJ1-6	TGTGCCAGCAGCGGTGGGGAGAAACGTGGTCCAATATTCTCACCCCTCCACTTT	CASSGGEKRGPIFSPLHF
few	TRBV10-3	-	TRBJ1-2	TGTGCCAGCTCTGGGGGGTTAAACTATGGCTACACCTTC	CASSGGLNYGYTF
-	TRBV18	TRBD1	TRBJ2-1	TGTGCCAGCTCACCGCCAATTATAAGGGGGCTTTGGAATGAGCAGTTCTTC	CASSPPIIRGLWNEQFF
-	TRBV5-6	-	TRBJ2-7	TGTGCCAGCAGCTGGACAGATAGCTCCTACGAGCAGTACTTC	CASSWTDSSYEQYF
-	TRBV6-5	-	TRBJ2-5	TGTGCCAGCAGTTACTTAGGAGTGACCCAAGAGACCCAGTACTTC	CASSYLGVTQETQYF
-	TRBV6-5	TRBD1	TRBJ1-5	TGTGCCATCTCACAGGGGAACAATCAGCCCCAGCATTTT	CAISQGNNQPQHF
few	TRBV5-1	-	TRBJ1-1	TGCGCCAGCAGCTTGGGGCCCCGAACCACTGAAGCTTTCTTT	CASSLGPRTTEAFF
-	TRBV2	-	TRBJ1-4	TGTGCCAGCACCTATCCCGGGGGTCGAGGTGAAAAACTGTTTTTT	CASTYPGGRGEKLFF
few	TRBV19	-	TRBJ1-1	TGTGCCAGTAGCTCGACAGTCAACACTGAAGCTTTCTTT	CASSSTVNTEAFF
-	TRBV6-2/TRBV6-3	-	TRBJ2-7	TGTGCCAGCAGCTCGGGCCCGACAGGATTCTACGAGCAGTACTTC	CASSSGPTGFYEQYF
-	TRBV4-2	-	TRBJ1-2	TGTGCCAGCGCCCGGCAGGGGACCAACTATGGCTACACCTTC	CASARQGTNYGYTF
-	TRBV7-2	TRBD1	TRBJ2-3	TGTGCCAGCAGCTTTTGGACAGGGGGCACAGATACGCAGTATTTT	CASSFWTGGTDTQYF
-	TRBV19	-	TRBJ1-3	TGTGCCAGTAGTCAGGGGAGCTCTGGAAACACCATATATTTT	CASSQGSSGNTIYF
-	TRBV21-1	-	TRBJ2-5	TGTGCCAGCAGCCGCGGGTTGCGGGGGGCTGGAGAGACCCAGTACTTC	CASSRGLRGAGETQYF
-	TRBV30	-	TRBJ2-3	TGTGCCTGGAGAGTCGGGGTATCTGGCGCAGATACGCAGTATTTT	CAWRVGVSGADTQYF
-	TRBV7-6	-	TRBJ2-5	TGTGCCAGCAGCTTAGGGACAGAAGAGACCCAGTACTTC	CASSLGTEETQYF
-	TRBV2	-	TRBJ2-7	TGTGCCAGCAGTGCTAAGTCCTACGAGCAGTACTTC	CASSAKSYEQYF
-	TRBV30	-	TRBJ1-2	TGTGCCTGGAGTCTTCCGGGTAACTATGGCTACACCTTC	CAWSLPGNYGYTF
-	TRBV5-4	-	TRBJ1-6	TGTGCCGGTTCACGGGGGGCAGGTAATTCACCCCTCCACTTT	CAGSRGAGNSPLHF